This entry lists 32 T cell receptor beta chains sequenced from one sample in a study of blood T cell repertoires in COVID-19. The protocol was immunoSEQ multiplex PCR, while the TCRdb copy is restricted to in-frame clones and leaves out a portion. Among some 57,000 clones listed, more than 85% were seen once. The sample was peripheral blood. These receptors were collected from a man aged 50 to 60 with active COVID-19.

The chain recombines TRBV25-1 with TRBJ1-1; 7 bases fit TRBD1. The CDR3 runs to 13 residues. Looked up from germline, CDR1 is MGHDK and CDR2 is SYGVNS. Trimming removed 8 bases from V and 4 bases from J; junction bases left unmatched: 7. CDR3 residues: CASGGQPGTEAFF. The CDR3 coding sequence is TGTGCCAGCGGGGGACAGCCCGGCACTGAAGCTTTCTTT.

A single count supports this clone. CDR3 bases: TGCGCCAGCAGCCATAGGGACAGGGAAGCGGATGAGCAGTTCTTC. Its translation is CASSHRDREADEQFF. The chain carries TRBV4-1 and TRBJ2-1, with 9 bases lining up with TRBD1. The CDR3 is 15 residues long. From germline, CDR1 is MGHRA and CDR2 YSYEKL. V shed 3 bases, J shed 8 bases, and the junction held 8 bases outside the gene matches.

This clone was observed a single time. CDR3 sequence: CASSGALYEQYF. DNA of the CDR3: TGTGCCAGTAGTGGAGCTCTTTACGAGCAGTACTTC. The chain joins TRBV19 to TRBJ2-7, with no clear D. This CDR3 spans 12 amino acids. In germline, CDR1 is LNHDA, CDR2 SQIVND (reference sequence). V lost 5 bases and J lost 4, with 9 bases in between. Filled out from reference TRBV19 and TRBJ2-7, the complete variable domain reads DGGITQSPKYLFRKEGQNVTLSCEQNLNHDAMYWYRQDPGQGLRLIYYSQIVNDFQKGDIAEGYSVSREKKESFPLTVTSAQKNPTAFYLCASSGALYEQYFGPGTRLTVT.

This chain connects TRBV2 to TRBJ2-5; TRBD2 aligns across 7 bases. Germline V gives CDR1 SNHLY, CDR2 FYNNEI. The CDR3 runs to 13 residues. J lost 4 bases, V lost 6 bases, and 5 bases had no gene match. CDR3 loop: CASSPRLAETQYF. DNA of the CDR3: TGTGCCAGCAGCCCCCGACTAGCAGAGACCCAGTACTTC.

This clone was counted a single time. This sequence joins TRBV30 and TRBJ2-7, with 7 nucleotides matching TRBD1. Germline V gene lookup returns CDR1 GTSNPN and CDR2 SVGIG (reference sequence). The CDR3 loop spans 15 amino acids. J lost 2 bases, V lost 6 bases, and 13 bases had no gene match. The DNA of the CDR3 is TGTGCCTGCCACAGGGACCGGGACAGAGCCTACGAGCAGTACTTC. Its protein is CACHRDRDRAYEQYF. The variable domain in full, with the rest retrieved from reference TRBV30 and TRBJ2-7, is SQTIHQWPATLVQPVGSPLSLECTVEGTSNPNLYWYRQAAGRGLQLLFYSVGIGQISSEVPQNLSASRPQDRQFILSSKKLLLSDSGFYLCACHRDRDRAYEQYFGPGTRLTVT.

This clone was detected once. This chain joins TRBV4-3 and TRBJ1-2; 11 bases fit TRBD1. The CDR3 is made up of 16 amino acids. The germline V gene encodes CDR1 LGHNA and CDR2 YSLEER. Germline trimming cut 1 base from V and 8 bases from J; bases unmatched to any gene: 9. CDR3 DNA sequence: TGCGCCAGCAGCCAAGCAACGGGACAGGGGGTTTGGGGCTACACCTTC. It encodes CASSQATGQGVWGYTF.

This clone came up once. This chain links TRBV30 with TRBJ2-7; 8 bases are shared with TRBD1. V lost 1 base, J lost 2 bases, and 1 base stayed unmatched. The CDR3 has 13 residues. The germline CDR1 and CDR2 sequences are GTSNPN and SVGIG (reference sequence). DNA of the CDR3: TGTGCCTGGAGTGGGGACAGGACCTACGAGCAGTACTTC. This codes for CAWSGDRTYEQYF.

This chain joins TRBV27 and TRBJ2-2; 12 bases map to TRBD2. The CDR3 extends over 17 amino acids. With 2 bases clipped from V and 7 bases from J, the junction kept 8 bases outside the gene matches. CDR1 is MNHEY and CDR2 is SMNVEV in the germline V gene (reference sequence). The CDR3 region has the DNA TGTGCCAGCAGTTTAGTCCTAGCGGGAGGGCCCGGCGGGGAGCTGTTTTTT. Translated: CASSLVLAGGPGGELFF.

V gene TRBV28 combines with J gene TRBJ2-7, with no clear D. The germline V gene has CDR1 MDHEN and CDR2 SYDVKM. The V gene lost 4 bases and the J gene lost 0 bases, with 4 bases spanning the gap. The CDR3 has 12 amino acids. In DNA form, the CDR3 reads TGTGCCAGCAGTTCAAACTCCTACGAGCAGTACTTC. Residues: CASSSNSYEQYF.

As for this clone: Other DNA sequences in the same sample also yield this CDR3. The gene calls are TRBV7-2 and TRBJ2-5; 14 bases are a match to TRBD2. The CDR3 has 16 residues. Germline V gene lookup returns CDR1 SGHTA and CDR2 FQGNSA. After removal of 4 bases from V and 4 bases from J, the junction contained 5 bases not matched to a gene. This CDR3 is CASSSTSGGAGETQYF. Written as DNA, the CDR3 is TGTGCCAGCAGCTCGACTAGCGGGGGGGCGGGAGAGACCCAGTACTTC.

CDR3 DNA: TGTGCCAGCAGTGACCCGGGACAGGCTCTACAAGAGACCCAGTACTTC. The encoded protein is CASSDPGQALQETQYF. The chain recombines TRBV6-1 with TRBJ2-5; 8 nucleotides match TRBD1. The CDR3 covers 16 residues. Germline V lookup: CDR1 MNHNS, CDR2 SASEGT. J gave up 2 bases and V 3 bases, and 8 bases lay outside the gene matches.

This chain uses TRBV2 with TRBJ2-2; a weak D match, TRBD2 (5 bases). Looked up from germline, CDR1 is SNHLY and CDR2 is FYNNEI. This CDR3 spans 15 amino acids. V lost 6 bases to trimming and J lost 5 bases, with 16 bases between them. Here the CDR3 reads CASSQFTRNTGELFF. The CDR3 DNA is TGTGCCAGCAGCCAGTTTACTAGGAATACCGGGGAGCTGTTTTTT.

This clone was observed a few times. The V and J genes are TRBV5-5 and TRBJ2-5; the match to TRBD2 covers 9 bases. Germline V gene lookup returns CDR1 SGHKS and CDR2 YYEKEE (reference sequence). The J segment lost 7 bases and the V segment lost 7 bases, leaving 11 bases of the junction unmatched. The CDR3 runs to 14 residues. The DNA for the CDR3 is TGTGCCAGCGCCTCGCGGGGGGGCCGCGGGACCCAGTACTTC. Protein product: CASASRGGRGTQYF. Together with reference TRBV5-5 and TRBJ2-5, the CDR3 gives the full variable domain: DAGVTQSPTHLIKTRGQQVTLRCSPISGHKSVSWYQQVLGQGPQFIFQYYEKEERGRGNFPDRFSARQFPNYSSELNVNALLLGDSALYLCASASRGGRGTQYFGPGTRLLVL.

CDR3 DNA: TGTGCCAGCAGCTTGACCTCGGGAGGGAGCGGTGGCTACACCTTC. Its protein product is CASSLTSGGSGGYTF. The chain uses TRBV11-2 and TRBJ1-2, with D hard to call. With 3 bases removed from V and 7 bases from J, the gap between germline ends came to 18 bases. The CDR3 consists of 15 residues. Per germline, CDR1 SGHAT and CDR2 FQNNGV.

This clone has a handful of counts. The rearrangement uses TRBV5-4 and TRBJ2-7, with D perhaps TRBD2 (6 bases). Per germline, CDR1 SGHNT and CDR2 YYREEE (reference sequence). The length of the CDR3 is 16 residues. V was shortened by 4 bases and J by 3 bases, with 20 bases between the two germline ends. In DNA, the CDR3 is TGTGCCAGCAGCCGGAGCTATAGCGGACCTGTCTACGAGCAGTACTTC. Its translation: CASSRSYSGPVYEQYF.

This clone was seen only a few times. The chain recombines TRBV4-3 with TRBJ1-1; 7 bases are a match to TRBD1. With 2 bases clipped from V and 5 bases from J, the junction kept 11 bases outside the gene matches. This CDR3 is built from 16 residues. The germline CDR1 and CDR2 sequences are LGHNA and YSLEER. The CDR3 DNA sequence: TGCGCCAGCAGCCAACAATCAGGGGGAGGCTGGACTGAAGCTTTCTTT. This sequence encodes CASSQQSGGGWTEAFF.

This clone showed up just a few times. The rearrangement joins TRBV7-2 to TRBJ2-7, with D perhaps matching TRBD1 (5 bases). This CDR3 has 15 residues. Trimming pared 2 bases from V and 5 bases from J, leaving 16 bases between. Germline V gene sequence: CDR1 SGHTA, CDR2 FQGNSA. CDR3 sequence: CASSLTGQGNDEQYF. The DNA for the CDR3 is TGTGCCAGCAGCTTAACTGGCCAGGGAAACGACGAGCAGTACTTC.

The chain recombines TRBV10-1 with TRBJ2-1; D ambiguous. V lost 5 bases and J 3 bases, leaving 8 bases between the germline ends. The germline CDR1 and CDR2 sequences are WNHNN and SYGVQD (reference sequence). The CDR3 spans 13 residues. CDR3 amino acids: CASSTGLYNEQFF. The CDR3, as DNA: TGCGCCAGCAGTACCGGTCTCTACAATGAGCAGTTCTTC.

The chain joins TRBV12-5 to TRBJ1-1; no definite D call. V was clipped by 5 bases and J by 7 bases, with 17 bases between them. Per germline, CDR1 LGHNT and CDR2 FRNRAP. The CDR3 has 14 residues. The chain's CDR3 is CASGPNPPAIEAFF. CDR3 sequence (DNA): TGTGCTAGTGGTCCCAATCCTCCAGCGATTGAAGCTTTCTTT. Supplemented by reference TRBV12-5 and TRBJ1-1, the full variable domain reads DARVTQTPRHKVTEMGQEVTMRCQPILGHNTVFWYRQTMMQGLELLAYFRNRAPLDDSGMPKDRFSAEMPDATLATLKIQPSEPRDSAVYFCASGPNPPAIEAFFGQGTRLTVV.

The rearrangement joins TRBV6-6 to TRBJ1-1; D possibly corresponds to TRBD1 (5 bases). The length of the CDR3 is 13 residues. CDR1 is MNHNY and CDR2 is SVGAGI in the germline V gene (reference sequence). Trimming pared 6 bases from V and 4 bases from J, leaving 12 bases between. The CDR3 DNA reads as TGTGCCAGCAGCCTGACCCAGGGCACTGAAGCTTTCTTT. This translates into CASSLTQGTEAFF.

This CDR3 is CAISGLADSYEQYF. CDR3 DNA sequence: TGTGCCATCAGTGGGCTAGCGGACTCCTACGAGCAGTACTTC. The chain is built from TRBV10-3 and TRBJ2-7, with TRBD2 matching 7 bases. This CDR3 spans 14 amino acids. In germline, CDR1 is ENHRY, CDR2 SYGVKD. V lost 4 bases and J lost 0; bases outside the gene matches: 3.

The rearrangement uses TRBV27 and TRBJ2-4, with a possible D match to TRBD2 (6 bases). CDR1 and CDR2 (germline): MNHEY, SMNVEV (reference sequence). The CDR3 totals 13 residues. V dropped 2 bases and J dropped 8 bases, with 10 bases sitting between them. CDR3 DNA: TGTGCCAGCAGTTTAAAGGGCGGGGACATTCAGTACTTC. Amino acid sequence: CASSLKGGDIQYF.

The chain employs TRBV27 and TRBJ2-5, with 9 nucleotides matching TRBD2. V dropped 5 bases and J dropped 5; count of bases not matched to a gene: 9. This CDR3 spans 15 amino acids. Germline assignment: CDR1 MNHEY and CDR2 SMNVEV (reference sequence). The CDR3 loop is CASSHNAGGQETQYF. DNA for the CDR3: TGTGCCAGCAGTCATAACGCGGGAGGGCAGGAGACCCAGTACTTC.

The J gene is TRBJ1-1, the V gene TRBV7-9; 9 positions match TRBD1. Germline V gene sequence: CDR1 SEHNR, CDR2 FQNEAQ (reference sequence). The CDR3 extends over 16 amino acids. The ends lost 5 bases at V and 1 base at J; junction bases unmatched: 8. The CDR3 is CASSTYRGRGNTEAFF. The CDR3 nucleotides read TGTGCCAGCAGCACTTACAGGGGGCGAGGGAACACTGAAGCTTTCTTT.

The V and J genes are TRBV5-5 and TRBJ2-7, with a weak D call TRBD1 (6 bases). The CDR3 extends over 14 amino acids. V shed 2 bases and J shed 5 bases, with 14 bases lying between them. In germline, CDR1 is SGHKS, CDR2 YYEKEE (reference sequence). Written as DNA, the CDR3 is TGTGCCAGCAGCTTAGGCCAGGGGTTGCACGAGCAGTACTTC. This sequence encodes CASSLGQGLHEQYF.

This chain uses TRBV11-2 with TRBJ2-1; a weak D match, TRBD2 (5 bases). V lost 5 bases, J lost 8 bases, and 19 bases lay in between. Germline V gene data show CDR1 as SGHAT and CDR2 as FQNNGV. This CDR3 is built from 15 residues. CDR3 sequence: CASSRNTPSLDEQFF. The CDR3 bases are TGTGCCAGCAGCCGAAACACGCCTAGCCTGGATGAGCAGTTCTTC.

The chain employs TRBV6-2 or TRBV6-3 and TRBJ2-1, with 7 bases identical to TRBD2. The CDR3 sequence is 17 residues long. V lost 0 bases, J lost 6 bases, and 11 bases stayed unmatched. CDR1 MNHEY and CDR2 SVGEGT come from the germline V gene. The CDR3 DNA follows: TGTGCCAGCAGTTACTCGGGGGGGAAGCGGGTGTTCAATGAGCAGTTCTTC. It encodes CASSYSGGKRVFNEQFF.

The chain combines TRBV15 with TRBJ1-2; 9 nucleotides agree with TRBD1. This CDR3 is built from 15 residues. V shed 2 bases, J shed 8 bases, and the junction held 9 bases outside the gene matches. Germline CDR1 LNHNV, CDR2 YYDKDF (reference sequence). CDR3 loop: CATSRTGQGSLGYTF. Written as DNA, the CDR3 is TGTGCCACCAGCAGAACGGGACAGGGCTCGTTAGGCTACACCTTC.

The V and J genes are TRBV15 and TRBJ2-5, with 7 positions matching TRBD2. CDR3 length: 15 residues. Germline values: CDR1 LNHNV, CDR2 YYDKDF (reference sequence). The trim removed 4 bases at V and 2 bases at J, leaving 7 bases unmatched. The DNA of the CDR3 is TGTGCCACCAGCACGGTACCTAGCGGACAAGAGACCCAGTACTTC. Amino acids: CATSTVPSGQETQYF.

This clone was detected only once. The chain employs TRBV9 and TRBJ2-3; D might be TRBD1 (6 bases). The CDR3 is 14 residues long. The V end lost 0 bases, the J end lost 4 bases, and 9 bases lay between the germline ends. CDR1 SGDLS and CDR2 YYNGEE come from the germline V gene. The CDR3 nucleotides read TGTGCCAGCAGCGTAGGCACAGGGCCAGATACGCAGTATTTT. Its translation is CASSVGTGPDTQYF. Full variable domain (outside the CDR3, taken from reference TRBV9 and TRBJ2-3): DSGVTQTPKHLITATGQRVTLRCSPRSGDLSVYWYQQSLDQGLQFLIQYYNGEERAKGNILERFSAQQFPDLHSELNLSSLELGDSALYFCASSVGTGPDTQYFGPGTRLTVL.

This chain joins TRBV5-8 and TRBJ2-7, with D possibly TRBD1 on 6 matching bases. V shed 4 bases and J shed 4 bases, with 15 bases lying between them. The CDR3 has 14 amino acids. From germline, CDR1 is SGHTS and CDR2 YDEGEE. The CDR3 here is CASSGRTVLYEQYF. The CDR3, as DNA: TGTGCCAGCAGCGGACGGACAGTTTTATACGAGCAGTACTTC. The full variable domain, with the rest looked up from reference TRBV5-8 and TRBJ2-7, is EAGVTQSPTHLIKTRGQQATLRCSPISGHTSVYWYQQALGLGLQFLLWYDEGEERNRGNFPPRFSGRQFPNYSSELNVNALELEDSALYLCASSGRTVLYEQYFGPGTRLTVT.

This clone was observed a single time. V is TRBV24-1 and J is TRBJ2-7, with 8 bases that match TRBD1. The J segment lost 6 bases and the V segment lost 9 bases, leaving 6 bases of the junction unmatched. The germline V gene encodes CDR1 KGHDR and CDR2 SFDVKD. This CDR3 region has 12 residues. This CDR3 reads CATGSTGAEQYF. Written as DNA, the CDR3 is TGTGCCACCGGATCGACAGGGGCCGAGCAGTACTTC.